The 5 T cell receptor beta chains below were found in one sample sequenced in a study of graft-versus-host responses after intestinal transplantation. The data were produced by immunoSEQ multiplex PCR, yet TCRdb's version contains in-frame clones alone and is incomplete. Of some 21,000 clones in the sample, around 56% are singletons; the top ten hold 0.95% to 1.1%. Sequences were derived from alloreactive CD4+ T cells from a mixed lymphocyte reaction culture, sampled before intestinal transplant. Subset specified: CFSE-low proliferating T cells sorted from roughly six-day pre-transplant mixed lymphocyte reaction (GvH or HvG direction). These receptors originate from a human patient who received an intestinal transplant.

The chain combines TRBV7-9 with TRBJ2-3; TRBD2 matches at 8 bases. J was trimmed by 6 bases and V by 2 bases; bases with no gene match: 13. The CDR3 runs 17 residues. Per the germline V gene, CDR1 is SEHNR and CDR2 is FQNEAQ (reference sequence). The CDR3 DNA sequence: TGTGCCAGCAGCTTATGGGGCAAAAGCGGGAGCTGGGATACGCAGTATTTT. Its protein product is CASSLWGKSGSWDTQYF. The full variable domain, in which reference TRBV7-9 and TRBJ2-3 provide the parts outside the CDR3, is DTGVSQNPRHKITKRGQNVTFRCDPISEHNRLYWYRQTLGQGPEFLTYFQNEAQLEKSRLLSDRFSAERPKGSFSTLEIQRTEQGDSAMYLCASSLWGKSGSWDTQYFGPGTRLTVL.

The chain uses TRBV2 and TRBJ2-1; TRBD1 matches at 7 bases. The junction had 9 bases not matched to a gene; V was cut back by 6 bases and J by 1 base. Per the germline V gene, CDR1 is SNHLY and CDR2 is FYNNEI. This CDR3 has 16 residues. The CDR3 sequence: CASRDQTGISYNEQFF. In DNA, the CDR3 is TGTGCCAGCAGGGATCAGACAGGGATATCCTACAATGAGCAGTTCTTC.

J is TRBJ2-4 and V is TRBV6-1, with D unresolved. CDR1 and CDR2 from the germline V gene are MNHNS and SASEGT. This CDR3 spans 13 amino acids. The germline V and J ends were trimmed by 2 bases and 6 bases, with 8 bases remaining between them. The CDR3 nucleotides read TGTGCCAGCAGTGAATTTGGAGCAAACATTCAGTACTTC. Amino acid sequence: CASSEFGANIQYF.

Worth noting for this clone: At one boundary the junction diverges from the germline segment, which might be a read error. At the DNA level, this CDR3 is encoded by other sequences in the same sample as well. V gene TRBV6-5 combines with J gene TRBJ2-2, with TRBD2 as a possible D gene (6 bases). Per germline, CDR1 MNHEY and CDR2 SVGAGI. This CDR3 is built from 14 residues. The CDR3 DNA reads as TGTGCTAGCAATCTCCTGGGGACTTCCGGGGAGCTGTTTTTT. As protein: CASNLLGTSGELFF.

This clone was counted once. The V and J genes are TRBV7-9 and TRBJ1-6; unclear D gene. The CDR3 length is 12 residues. V was pared by 2 bases and J by 7 bases, with 3 bases between. Germline V gene data show CDR1 as SEHNR and CDR2 as FQNEAQ (reference sequence). The CDR3 spells CASSLINSPLHF. In DNA form, the CDR3 reads TGTGCCAGCAGCTTAATAAATTCACCCCTCCACTTT.